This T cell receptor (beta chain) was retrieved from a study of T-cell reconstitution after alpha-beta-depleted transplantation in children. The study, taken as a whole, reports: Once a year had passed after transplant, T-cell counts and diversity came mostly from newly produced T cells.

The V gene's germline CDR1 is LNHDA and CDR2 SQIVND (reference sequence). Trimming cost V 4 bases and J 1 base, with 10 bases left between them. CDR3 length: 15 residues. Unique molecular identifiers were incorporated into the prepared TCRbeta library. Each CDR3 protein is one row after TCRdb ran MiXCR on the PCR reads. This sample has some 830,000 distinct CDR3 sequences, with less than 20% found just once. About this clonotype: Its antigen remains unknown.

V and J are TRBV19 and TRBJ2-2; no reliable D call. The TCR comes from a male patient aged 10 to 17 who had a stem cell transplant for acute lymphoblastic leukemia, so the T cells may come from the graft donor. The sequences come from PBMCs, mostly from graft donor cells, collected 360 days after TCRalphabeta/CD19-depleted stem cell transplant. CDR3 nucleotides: TGTGCCAGTAGTACTGGCCCCTGGAACACCGGGGAGCTGTTTTTT. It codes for CASSTGPWNTGELFF.